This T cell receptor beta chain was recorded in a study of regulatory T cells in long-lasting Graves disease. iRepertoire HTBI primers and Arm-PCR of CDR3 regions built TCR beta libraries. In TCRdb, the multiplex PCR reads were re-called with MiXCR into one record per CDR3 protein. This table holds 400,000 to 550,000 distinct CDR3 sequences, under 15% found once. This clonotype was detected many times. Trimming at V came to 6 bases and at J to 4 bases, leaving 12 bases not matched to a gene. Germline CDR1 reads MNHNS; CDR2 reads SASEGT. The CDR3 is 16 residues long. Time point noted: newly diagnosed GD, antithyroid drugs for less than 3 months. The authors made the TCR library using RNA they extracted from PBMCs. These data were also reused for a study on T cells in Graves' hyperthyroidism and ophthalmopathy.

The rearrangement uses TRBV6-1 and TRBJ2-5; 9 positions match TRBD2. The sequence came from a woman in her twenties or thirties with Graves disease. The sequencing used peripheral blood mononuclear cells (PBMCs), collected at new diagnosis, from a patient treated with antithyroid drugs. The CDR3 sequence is CASRTQGSGRRETQYF. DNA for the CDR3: TGTGCCAGCAGGACCCAAGGTAGCGGGAGACGAGAGACCCAGTACTTC.